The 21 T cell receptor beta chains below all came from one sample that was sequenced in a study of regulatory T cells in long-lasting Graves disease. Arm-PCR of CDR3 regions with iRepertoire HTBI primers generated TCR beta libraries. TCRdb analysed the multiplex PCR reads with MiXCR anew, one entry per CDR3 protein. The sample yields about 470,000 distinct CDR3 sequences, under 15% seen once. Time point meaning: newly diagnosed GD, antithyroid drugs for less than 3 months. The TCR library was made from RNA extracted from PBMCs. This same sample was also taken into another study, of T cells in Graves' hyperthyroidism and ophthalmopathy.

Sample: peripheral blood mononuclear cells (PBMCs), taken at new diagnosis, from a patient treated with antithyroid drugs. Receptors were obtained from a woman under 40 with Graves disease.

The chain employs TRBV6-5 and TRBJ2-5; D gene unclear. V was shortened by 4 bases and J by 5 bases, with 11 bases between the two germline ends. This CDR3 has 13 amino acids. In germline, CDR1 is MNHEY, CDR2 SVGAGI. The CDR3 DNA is TGTGCCAGCAGTTTCTACTCTAAGGAGACCCAGTACTTC. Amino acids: CASSFYSKETQYF.

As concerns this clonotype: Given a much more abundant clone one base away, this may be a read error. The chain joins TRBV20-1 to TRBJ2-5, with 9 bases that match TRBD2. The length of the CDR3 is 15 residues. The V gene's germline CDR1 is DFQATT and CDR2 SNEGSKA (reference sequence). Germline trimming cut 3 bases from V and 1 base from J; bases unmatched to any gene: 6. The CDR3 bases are TGCAGTGCTAGGAGTGCGGGAGGGGCCCAAGAGACCCAGTACTTC. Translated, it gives CSARSAGGAQETQYF.

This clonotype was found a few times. CDR3: CASSQGGSYNEQFF. The DNA for the CDR3 is TGTGCCAGCAGTCAGGGGGGATCCTACAATGAGCAGTTCTTC. The chain has TRBV27 and TRBJ2-1; tentatively, D is TRBD1 (7 bases). The CDR3 consists of 14 residues. CDR1 MNHEY and CDR2 SMNVEV come from the germline V gene (reference sequence). Between the trimmed V and J ends, which lost 5 bases and 1 base, there was a span of 9 bases.

In DNA form, the CDR3 reads TGTGCCAGCACCCCCCTGATCCGGATTCCCTCTGGCGGGAGAGGCCACGAGCAGTACTTC. It codes for CASTPLIRIPSGGRGHEQYF. The chain couples TRBV3-1 to TRBJ2-7, with 7 bases fitting TRBD2. The CDR3 totals 20 residues. CDR1 is LGHDT and CDR2 is YNNKEL in the germline V gene (reference sequence). The J segment lost 5 bases and the V segment lost 7 bases, leaving 29 bases of the junction unmatched.

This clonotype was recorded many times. The CDR3 here is CASSGRRQSKSYEQYF. Here the CDR3 DNA reads TGTGCCAGCAGCGGAAGGAGGCAGAGCAAATCCTACGAGCAGTACTTC. J is TRBJ2-7 and V is TRBV11-2, with D maybe TRBD2 (5 bases). The CDR3 extends over 16 amino acids. Germline values: CDR1 SGHAT, CDR2 FQNNGV. V shed 5 bases and J shed 1 base, with 18 bases lying between them.

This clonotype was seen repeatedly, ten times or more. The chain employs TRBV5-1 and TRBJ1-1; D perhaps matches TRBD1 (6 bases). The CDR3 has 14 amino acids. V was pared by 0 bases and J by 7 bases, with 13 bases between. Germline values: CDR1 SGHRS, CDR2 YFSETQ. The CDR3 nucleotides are TGCGCCAGCAGCTTGGTTTCGGGGGGCAATGAAGCTTTCTTT. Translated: CASSLVSGGNEAFF.

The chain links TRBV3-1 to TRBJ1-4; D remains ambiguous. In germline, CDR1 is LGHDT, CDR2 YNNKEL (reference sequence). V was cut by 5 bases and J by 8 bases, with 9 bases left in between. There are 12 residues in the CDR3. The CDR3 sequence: CASSSPGEKLFF. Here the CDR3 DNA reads TGTGCCAGCAGCTCCCCGGGGGAAAAACTGTTTTTT.

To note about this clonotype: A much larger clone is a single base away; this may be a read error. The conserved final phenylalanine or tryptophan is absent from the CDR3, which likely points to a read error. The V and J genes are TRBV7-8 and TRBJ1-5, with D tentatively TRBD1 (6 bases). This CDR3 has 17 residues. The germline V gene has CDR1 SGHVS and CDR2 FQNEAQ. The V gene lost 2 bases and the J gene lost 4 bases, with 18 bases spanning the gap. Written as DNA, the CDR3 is TGTGCCAGCAGCTTACAGGCCACCCTGGACAGAAATCAGCCCCAGCATTCT. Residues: CASSLQATLDRNQPQHS.

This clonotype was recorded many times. In nucleotides, the CDR3 is TGTGCCACCAAATCGGGGACAGGCGCCTACGAGCAGTACTTC. Encoded protein: CATKSGTGAYEQYF. The rearrangement uses TRBV6-1 and TRBJ2-7; 8 bases line up with TRBD1. The CDR3 spans 14 residues. V lost 10 bases and J lost 2; bases outside the gene matches: 10. Germline V gives CDR1 MNHNS, CDR2 SASEGT.

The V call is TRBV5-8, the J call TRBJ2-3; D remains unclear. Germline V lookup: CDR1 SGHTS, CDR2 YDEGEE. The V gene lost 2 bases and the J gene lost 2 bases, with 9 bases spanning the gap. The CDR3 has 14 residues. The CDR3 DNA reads TGTGCCAGCAGCTTACTCGTGGACACAGATACGCAGTATTTT. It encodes CASSLLVDTDTQYF.

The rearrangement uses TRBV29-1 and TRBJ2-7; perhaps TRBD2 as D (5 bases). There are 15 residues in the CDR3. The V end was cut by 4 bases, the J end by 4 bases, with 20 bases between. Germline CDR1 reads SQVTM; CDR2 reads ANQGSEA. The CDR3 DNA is TGCAGCGTTGCTAAGCCAGGATCCTCGGGGTACGAGCAGTACTTC. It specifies CSVAKPGSSGYEQYF.

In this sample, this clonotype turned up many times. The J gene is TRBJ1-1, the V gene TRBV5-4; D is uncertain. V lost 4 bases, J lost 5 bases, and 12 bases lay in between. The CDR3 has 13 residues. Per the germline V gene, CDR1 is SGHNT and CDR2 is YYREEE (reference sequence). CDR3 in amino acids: CASSLETGTEAFF. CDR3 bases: TGTGCCAGCAGCCTGGAGACGGGGACTGAAGCTTTCTTT.

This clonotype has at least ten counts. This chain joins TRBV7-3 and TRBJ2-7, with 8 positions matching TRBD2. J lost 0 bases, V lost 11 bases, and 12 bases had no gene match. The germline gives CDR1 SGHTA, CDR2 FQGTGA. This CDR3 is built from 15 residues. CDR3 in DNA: TGTGCCTTACCAGCGGTCAGCGGGAGCTCCTACGAGCAGTACTTC. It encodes CALPAVSGSSYEQYF.

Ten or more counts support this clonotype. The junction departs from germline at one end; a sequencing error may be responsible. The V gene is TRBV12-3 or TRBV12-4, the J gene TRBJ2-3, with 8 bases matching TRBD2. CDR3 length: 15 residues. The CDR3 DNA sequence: TGCGCCAGCAGCTTGGCGGGAGGCAGCACAGATACGCAGTATTTT. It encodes CASSLAGGSTDTQYF.

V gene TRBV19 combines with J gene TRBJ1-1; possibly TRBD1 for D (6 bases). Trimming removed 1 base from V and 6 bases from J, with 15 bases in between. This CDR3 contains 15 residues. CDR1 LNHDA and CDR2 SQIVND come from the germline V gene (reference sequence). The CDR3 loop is CASSIVKRQVPEAFF. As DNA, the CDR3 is TGTGCCAGTAGTATAGTCAAAAGACAGGTTCCTGAAGCTTTCTTT.

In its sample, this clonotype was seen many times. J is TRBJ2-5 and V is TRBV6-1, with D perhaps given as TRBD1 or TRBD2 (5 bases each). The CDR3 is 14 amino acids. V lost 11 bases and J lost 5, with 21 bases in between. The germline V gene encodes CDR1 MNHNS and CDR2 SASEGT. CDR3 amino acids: CAGARGEGVETQYF. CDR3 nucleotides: TGTGCCGGGGCCCGGGGTGAGGGAGTGGAGACCCAGTACTTC.

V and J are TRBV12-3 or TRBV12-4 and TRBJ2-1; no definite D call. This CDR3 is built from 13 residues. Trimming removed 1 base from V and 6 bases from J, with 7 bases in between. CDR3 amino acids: CASSLVLVNEQFF. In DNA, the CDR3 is TGTGCCAGCAGTTTAGTACTGGTCAATGAGCAGTTCTTC.

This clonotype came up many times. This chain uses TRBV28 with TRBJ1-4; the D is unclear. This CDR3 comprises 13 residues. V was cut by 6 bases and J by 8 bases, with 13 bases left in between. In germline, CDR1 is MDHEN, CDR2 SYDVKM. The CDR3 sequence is CASREFGEEKLFF. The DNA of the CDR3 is TGTGCCAGCAGGGAATTTGGAGAAGAAAAACTGTTTTTT. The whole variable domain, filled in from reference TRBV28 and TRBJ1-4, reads DVKVTQSSRYLVKRTGEKVFLECVQDMDHENMFWYRQDPGLGLRLIYFSYDVKMKEKGDIPEGYSVSREKKERFSLILESASTNQTSMYLCASREFGEEKLFFGSGTQLSVL.

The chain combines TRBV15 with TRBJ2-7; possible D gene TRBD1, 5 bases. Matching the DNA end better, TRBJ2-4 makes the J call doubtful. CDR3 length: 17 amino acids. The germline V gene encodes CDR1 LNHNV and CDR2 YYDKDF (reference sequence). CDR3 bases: TGTGCCACCAGCACAAAGGCGACAGACCTAGCCAAAAACATTCAGTACTTC. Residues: CATSTKATDLAKNIQYF.

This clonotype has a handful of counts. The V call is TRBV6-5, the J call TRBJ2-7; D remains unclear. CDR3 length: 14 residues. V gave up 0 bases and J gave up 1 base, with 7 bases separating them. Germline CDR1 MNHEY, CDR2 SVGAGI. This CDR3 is CASSYSGLSYEQYF. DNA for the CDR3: TGTGCCAGCAGTTACTCTGGTCTGTCCTACGAGCAGTACTTC.

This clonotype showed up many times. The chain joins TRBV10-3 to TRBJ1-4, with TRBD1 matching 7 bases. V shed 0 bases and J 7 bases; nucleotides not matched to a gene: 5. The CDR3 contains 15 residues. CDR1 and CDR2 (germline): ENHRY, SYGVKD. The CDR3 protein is CAISESGRGAEKLFF. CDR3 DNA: TGTGCCATCAGTGAGTCGGGCAGGGGGGCTGAAAAACTGTTTTTT.